This entry describes one T cell receptor beta chain. This sample was taken from a study of CD8 T cells in Susac syndrome. Random hexamers were used to reverse transcribe the RNA input (roughly 0.5 to 1 ug). An immunoSEQ multiplex PCR amplified TCR beta CDR3 over 54 Vbeta and 13 Jbeta. TCRdb reprocessed the immunoSEQ multiplex PCR reads via MiXCR and lists one record per CDR3 protein. This sample yields approximately 180,000 distinct CDR3 sequences, of which approximately 93% are seen a single time; roughly 0.1% belongs to the top ten. CDR3 length: 14 residues. V gave up 0 bases and J gave up 7 bases, with 10 bases separating them. CDR1 is LGHDT and CDR2 is YNNKEL in the germline V gene (reference sequence).

The source is a human donor with multiple sclerosis. V usage is TRBV3-1 and J usage is TRBJ2-1; the D is unclear. Sequenced material: CD4+ T cells from PBMCs. CDR3 region: CASSQDTMTNEQFF. CDR3 DNA: TGTGCCAGCAGCCAAGATACGATGACGAATGAGCAGTTCTTC.